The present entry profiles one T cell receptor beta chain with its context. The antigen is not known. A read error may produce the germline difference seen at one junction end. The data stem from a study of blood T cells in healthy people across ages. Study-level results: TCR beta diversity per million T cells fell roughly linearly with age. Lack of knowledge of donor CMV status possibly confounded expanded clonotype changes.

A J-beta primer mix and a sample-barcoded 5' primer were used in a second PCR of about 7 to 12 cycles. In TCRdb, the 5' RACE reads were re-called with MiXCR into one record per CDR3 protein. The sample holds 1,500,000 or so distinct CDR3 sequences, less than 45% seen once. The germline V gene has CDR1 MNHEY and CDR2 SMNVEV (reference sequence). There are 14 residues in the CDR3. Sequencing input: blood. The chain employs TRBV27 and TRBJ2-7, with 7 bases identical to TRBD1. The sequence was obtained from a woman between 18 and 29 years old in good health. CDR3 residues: CVSSPEGQSYEQYF. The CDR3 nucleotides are TGTGTCAGCAGTCCCGAGGGACAGTCCTACGAGCAGTACTTC.